One T cell receptor (beta chain) is described in this entry. Its matching antigen is unknown. The data derive from a study of cytomegalovirus exposure and HLA in healthy donors. Study observations and caveats: Some V segments could not be told apart, so they were left out, TRBV6-2 and TRBV6-3 among them. In a later analysis, a missense DCLRE1C variant was linked to TCR beta V- and J-gene trimming. With further analysis later on, most CMV-associated TCR beta chains appeared HLA-restricted.

V shed 4 bases, J shed 8 bases, and the junction held 15 bases outside the gene matches. The germline V gene has CDR1 SGHRS and CDR2 YFSETQ. The CDR3 runs to 16 residues. Primers: 60 Vbeta forward and 13 Jbeta reverse. TCRdb's table, derived via immunoSEQ multiplex PCR, lists solely in-frame clones and lacks some. Its clone listing holds 85,000 to 110,000 clones. The chain combines TRBV5-1 with TRBJ2-3; 8 positions agree with TRBD1. Material: PBMCs. This TCR came from a man between 35 and 55 years old in good health and CMV-seronegative. The CDR3 loop is CASSRDGTTGEGTQYF. The CDR3 DNA sequence: TGCGCCAGCAGCCGCGACGGGACGACAGGGGAAGGTACGCAGTATTTT.